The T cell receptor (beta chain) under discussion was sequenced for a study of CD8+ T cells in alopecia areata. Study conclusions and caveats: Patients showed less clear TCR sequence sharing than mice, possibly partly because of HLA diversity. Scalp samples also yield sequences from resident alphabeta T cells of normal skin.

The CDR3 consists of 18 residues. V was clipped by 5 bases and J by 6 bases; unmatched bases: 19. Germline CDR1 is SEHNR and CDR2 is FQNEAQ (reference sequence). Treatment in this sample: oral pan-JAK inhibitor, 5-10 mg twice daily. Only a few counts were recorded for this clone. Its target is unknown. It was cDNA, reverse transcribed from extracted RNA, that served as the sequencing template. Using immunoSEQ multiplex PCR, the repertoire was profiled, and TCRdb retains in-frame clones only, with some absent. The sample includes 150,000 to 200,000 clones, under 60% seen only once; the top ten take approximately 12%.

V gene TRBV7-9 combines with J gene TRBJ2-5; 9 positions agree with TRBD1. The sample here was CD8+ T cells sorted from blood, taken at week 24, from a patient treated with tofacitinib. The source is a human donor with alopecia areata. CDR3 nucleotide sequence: TGTGCCAGCAGCCCCCGGCGGCAGTTCCCGGACAGGGGACAGACCCAGTACTTC. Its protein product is CASSPRRQFPDRGQTQYF.